One sample yielded the 25 T cell receptor beta chains listed below, sequenced in a study of blood T cell repertoires in COVID-19. Method: immunoSEQ multiplex PCR; TCRdb's copy keeps in-frame clones and lacks some. The sample has about 220,000 clones, about 78% seen once. The source material was peripheral blood. The receptors were sampled from a woman in her 70s with acute or convalescent COVID-19.

There are a few counts of this clone. The chain couples TRBV6-5 to TRBJ2-2; 7 bases agree with TRBD2. CDR1 and CDR2 from the germline V gene are MNHEY and SVGAGI. Trimming cost V 7 bases and J 3 bases; bases outside gene matches: 8. The CDR3 loop spans 15 amino acids. The DNA of the CDR3 is TGTGCCAGCATGAAGGAGGGGAGGGACACCGGGGAGCTGTTTTTT. It encodes CASMKEGRDTGELFF.

This clone was detected many times. The chain is built from TRBV5-5 and TRBJ2-7, with D possibly TRBD1 on 6 matching bases. In germline, CDR1 is SGHKS, CDR2 YYEKEE (reference sequence). CDR3 length: 15 residues. V lost 0 bases and J lost 0, with 10 bases in between. In DNA form, the CDR3 reads TGTGCCAGCAGCTTGGCCCCAGGGGACTCCTACGAGCAGTACTTC. Its translation is CASSLAPGDSYEQYF.

The rearrangement uses TRBV7-2 and TRBJ1-5; tentative D call: TRBD1 (5 bases). CDR3 length: 16 residues. CDR1 SGHTA and CDR2 FQGNSA come from the germline V gene. V dropped 1 base and J dropped 6 bases, with 16 bases sitting between them. CDR3 coding DNA: TGTGCCAGCAGCTTAGGTGGCAGGGATGTCGGTCAGCCCCAGCATTTT. As protein: CASSLGGRDVGQPQHF.

This chain connects TRBV2 to TRBJ2-7; the match to TRBD2 covers 11 bases. Trimming at V came to 8 bases and at J to 2 bases, leaving 8 bases not matched to a gene. Germline V gives CDR1 SNHLY, CDR2 FYNNEI. The CDR3 sequence is 15 residues long. CDR3 DNA sequence: TGTGCCAGCGGCCCTCTAGCGGGGGGACCCTACGAGCAGTACTTC. The encoded protein is CASGPLAGGPYEQYF.

The table lists this clone with a count of one. The gene calls are TRBV6-4 and TRBJ1-1; no clear D gene. The germline gives CDR1 MRHNA, CDR2 SNTAGT. The CDR3 is 17 amino acids. The germline V and J ends were trimmed by 0 bases and 0 bases, with 14 bases remaining between them. CDR3 sequence reads: CASSDSGGVGVNTEAFF. The CDR3 nucleotides read TGTGCCAGCAGTGACTCGGGCGGGGTTGGGGTGAACACTGAAGCTTTCTTT.

The V and J genes are TRBV11-3 and TRBJ2-3, with D possibly being TRBD1 (7 bases). V was trimmed by 2 bases and J by 1 base, leaving 13 bases between them. Germline CDR1 SGHNT, CDR2 YENEEA. This CDR3 comprises 16 residues. The chain's CDR3 is CASSLRRGPGTDTQYF. The CDR3 coding sequence is TGTGCCAGCAGCTTAAGGAGGGGGCCGGGCACAGATACGCAGTATTTT.

This chain links TRBV19 with TRBJ2-2, with TRBD2 matching over 7 bases. The CDR3 sequence is 18 residues long. With 6 bases clipped from V and 5 bases from J, the junction kept 18 bases outside the gene matches. Looked up from germline, CDR1 is LNHDA and CDR2 is SQIVND (reference sequence). CDR3 residues: CASRILGRGGGLTGELFF. The CDR3 DNA sequence: TGTGCCAGTAGGATCCTTGGTCGCGGGGGTGGGTTGACCGGGGAGCTGTTTTTT.

V and J are TRBV5-1 and TRBJ1-2, with D possibly matching TRBD1 (5 bases). The V gene's germline CDR1 is SGHRS and CDR2 YFSETQ. This CDR3 comprises 13 residues. Trimming stripped 7 bases from V and 5 bases from J, with 15 bases between. The CDR3 reads CASGQHGVYGYTF. DNA of the CDR3: TGCGCCAGCGGACAACATGGAGTATATGGCTACACCTTC.

The V and J genes are TRBV27 and TRBJ2-3; 11 bases map to TRBD2. V lost 5 bases, J lost 6 bases, and 4 bases stayed unmatched. The CDR3 has 14 amino acids. Germline CDR1 and CDR2: MNHEY and SMNVEV (reference sequence). The CDR3 spells CASSTGLAGDTQYF. The CDR3 DNA reads as TGTGCCAGCAGTACCGGACTAGCGGGCGATACGCAGTATTTT.

This chain uses TRBV19 with TRBJ2-1; tentative D call: TRBD2 (5 bases). This CDR3 comprises 16 residues. The germline CDR1 and CDR2 sequences are LNHDA and SQIVND (reference sequence). V gave up 7 bases and J gave up 7 bases, with 23 bases separating them. The CDR3 DNA is TGTGCCAGTACCCGGAGGTCCTCCCCATCTCGGAATGAGCAGTTCTTC. It is translated as CASTRRSSPSRNEQFF.

V is TRBV29-1 and J is TRBJ1-2; D is unclear. Germline V lookup: CDR1 SQVTM, CDR2 ANQGSEA. The CDR3 is made up of 12 amino acids. V shed 5 bases and J shed 6 bases, with 13 bases lying between them. CDR3 coding DNA: TGCAGCGTTCTAGTCGCAGCCGATGGCTACACCTTC. The encoded protein is CSVLVAADGYTF. Full variable domain (outside the CDR3, taken from reference TRBV29-1 and TRBJ1-2): SAVISQKPSRDICQRGTSLTIQCQVDSQVTMMFWYRQQPGQSLTLIATANQGSEATYESGFVIDKFPISRPNLTFSTLTVSNMSPEDSSIYLCSVLVAADGYTFGSGTRLTVV.

This chain connects TRBV7-2 to TRBJ2-3; 10 bases agree with TRBD2. V lost 2 bases and J lost 6; bases outside the gene matches: 5. The germline V gene has CDR1 SGHTA and CDR2 FQGNSA. The CDR3 is 15 residues long. The CDR3 DNA follows: TGTGCCAGCAGCTTAACAGGGACTAGCGTGGATACGCAGTATTTT. It translates to CASSLTGTSVDTQYF.

J is TRBJ2-3 and V is TRBV19; 13 bases map to TRBD2. There are 17 residues in the CDR3. The ends lost 5 bases at V and 1 base at J; junction bases unmatched: 6. Germline CDR1 LNHDA, CDR2 SQIVND (reference sequence). This CDR3 is CASSSLTSGGGTDTQYF. CDR3 bases: TGTGCCAGTAGTTCTCTTACTAGCGGGGGGGGCACAGATACGCAGTATTTT.

The chain combines TRBV5-1 with TRBJ2-5, with 9 nucleotides matching TRBD2. V lost 3 bases and J lost 1; bases outside the gene matches: 13. Germline V lookup: CDR1 SGHRS, CDR2 YFSETQ. The CDR3 runs 18 residues. CDR3: CASSWPRERGVPQETQYF. Written as DNA, the CDR3 is TGCGCCAGCAGCTGGCCGCGCGAGCGGGGGGTGCCCCAAGAGACCCAGTACTTC.

The V gene is TRBV24-1, the J gene TRBJ2-1; 11 bases line up with TRBD1. The CDR3 is made up of 17 amino acids. Germline CDR1 is KGHDR and CDR2 is SFDVKD. V lost 4 bases and J lost 7; bases outside the gene matches: 11. CDR3 DNA sequence: TGTGCCACCAGTGAATTTGAAACCGGGACAGGGGGTAATGAGCAGTTCTTC. Its protein is CATSEFETGTGGNEQFF.

This clone was counted a single time. The rearrangement uses TRBV30 and TRBJ1-5; D is unclear. V lost 0 bases to trimming and J lost 7 bases, with 13 bases between them. The CDR3 contains 14 residues. Germline CDR1 and CDR2: GTSNPN and SVGIG (reference sequence). CDR3 nucleotide sequence: TGTGCCTGGAGTGTAGGCAGGCCGGGGCAGCCCCAGCATTTT. Translation: CAWSVGRPGQPQHF. Based on the CDR3 plus reference TRBV30 and TRBJ1-5, the full variable domain is SQTIHQWPATLVQPVGSPLSLECTVEGTSNPNLYWYRQAAGRGLQLLFYSVGIGQISSEVPQNLSASRPQDRQFILSSKKLLLSDSGFYLCAWSVGRPGQPQHFGDGTRLSIL.

This clone appeared a few times. The rearrangement uses TRBV11-2 and TRBJ2-1; TRBD2 agrees at 10 bases. The CDR3 is made up of 15 amino acids. The junction had 8 bases not matched to a gene; V was cut back by 8 bases and J by 4 bases. The germline V gene has CDR1 SGHAT and CDR2 FQNNGV. CDR3 amino acids: CASRGERGGYNEQFF. Written as DNA, the CDR3 is TGTGCCAGCCGGGGAGAGCGGGGGGGTTACAATGAGCAGTTCTTC. The full variable domain, its missing parts supplied by reference TRBV11-2 and TRBJ2-1, is EAGVAQSPRYKIIEKRQSVAFWCNPISGHATLYWYQQILGQGPKLLIQFQNNGVVDDSQLPKDRFSAERLKGVDSTLKIQPAKLEDSAVYLCASRGERGGYNEQFFGPGTRLTVL.

The chain is built from TRBV18 and TRBJ1-3; D call uncertain. This CDR3 has 13 amino acids. Germline-derived CDR1 and CDR2 are KGHSH and LQKENI. Trimming took off 6 bases at V and 9 bases at J, with 15 bases between the two ends. The CDR3 region is CASSSDGSSTIYF. The CDR3 nucleotides are TGTGCCAGCTCCAGCGACGGGAGCAGCACCATATATTTT.

This rearrangement joins TRBV9 to TRBJ1-6; no clear D. Germline values: CDR1 SGDLS, CDR2 YYNGEE. The V end lost 4 bases, the J end lost 7 bases, and 18 bases lay between the germline ends. CDR3 size: 16 residues. The CDR3 loop is CASSNRLEGWNSPLHF. CDR3 nucleotide sequence: TGTGCCAGCAGCAATAGGCTGGAGGGATGGAATTCACCCCTCCACTTT.

V usage is TRBV7-2 and J usage is TRBJ1-1, with 7 bases fitting TRBD1. The trim removed 2 bases at V and 3 bases at J, leaving 6 bases unmatched. Germline-derived CDR1 and CDR2 are SGHTA and FQGNSA. The CDR3 is 15 amino acids. The CDR3 is CASSLSGQEYTEAFF. The CDR3 DNA reads TGTGCCAGCAGCTTAAGTGGACAGGAGTACACTGAAGCTTTCTTT.

This sequence joins TRBV5-4 and TRBJ2-5, with unresolved D. The CDR3 spans 15 residues. Germline CDR1 SGHNT, CDR2 YYREEE (reference sequence). The V end lost 1 base, the J end lost 2 bases, and 12 bases lay between the germline ends. CDR3 DNA sequence: TGTGCCAGCAGCTTGCTCTTGGCCAGACAAGAGACCCAGTACTTC. Translated, it gives CASSLLLARQETQYF. Supplemented by reference TRBV5-4 and TRBJ2-5, the full variable domain reads ETGVTQSPTHLIKTRGQQVTLRCSSQSGHNTVSWYQQALGQGPQFIFQYYREEENGRGNFPPRFSGLQFPNYSSELNVNALELDDSALYLCASSLLLARQETQYFGPGTRLLVL.

This chain connects TRBV5-6 to TRBJ1-1; D unresolved. This CDR3 spans 15 amino acids. V was clipped by 0 bases and J by 0 bases, with 9 bases between them. Germline lookup yields CDR1 SGHDT and CDR2 YYEEEE. The CDR3 region is CASSLVAVMNTEAFF. The CDR3 bases are TGTGCCAGCAGCTTGGTGGCGGTCATGAACACTGAAGCTTTCTTT.

The gene calls are TRBV18 and TRBJ2-1; D perhaps matches TRBD1 (6 bases). The V gene lost 6 bases and the J gene lost 6 bases, with 15 bases spanning the gap. The CDR3 is 14 amino acids. CDR1 and CDR2 (germline): KGHSH, LQKENI. The CDR3 coding sequence is TGTGCCAGCTCCTCGGACAGCGCGGGCAATGAGCAGTTCTTC. Encoded protein: CASSSDSAGNEQFF.

The rearrangement joins TRBV7-2 to TRBJ2-7, with D possibly matching TRBD1 (5 bases). This CDR3 comprises 12 residues. Germline CDR1 is SGHTA and CDR2 is FQGNSA. The germline V and J ends were trimmed by 5 bases and 3 bases, with 8 bases remaining between them. For the CDR3, the DNA is TGTGCCAGCAGCCAGGGAATCTACGAGCAGTACTTC. It specifies CASSQGIYEQYF.

The chain has TRBV9 and TRBJ2-3, with 9 nucleotides matching TRBD1. Unmatched junction bases numbered 13, after V lost 3 bases and J lost 5 bases. CDR1 is SGDLS and CDR2 is YYNGEE in the germline V gene. The CDR3 covers 17 residues. Here the CDR3 DNA reads TGTGCCAGCAGCGAGACGACAGGGGGGAGAGTGGGAGATACGCAGTATTTT. This encodes CASSETTGGRVGDTQYF.